These 29 T cell receptor beta chains came from one sample sequenced in a study of T cell responses to AZD1222 COVID-19 vaccine. The protocol was immunoSEQ multiplex PCR, while the TCRdb copy is restricted to in-frame clones and leaves out a portion. This table holds 110,000 to 150,000 clones, over 90% found once. The specimen was peripheral blood, collected on day 0 of MenACWY control vaccination. The receptors were sampled from an adult in good health.

This sequence joins TRBV9 and TRBJ1-3; tentatively, D is TRBD1 (5 bases). The CDR3 runs to 15 residues. Germline CDR1 is SGDLS and CDR2 is YYNGEE. Trimming pared 0 bases from V and 0 bases from J, leaving 7 bases between. CDR3 nucleotides: TGTGCCAGCAGCGTAGGCGGACACTCTGGAAACACCATATATTTT. Residues: CASSVGGHSGNTIYF.

The chain combines TRBV4-3 with TRBJ2-5; D is unclear. This CDR3 has 14 amino acids. V gave up 0 bases and J gave up 4 bases, with 9 bases separating them. Germline V gene lookup returns CDR1 LGHNA and CDR2 YSLEER. The CDR3 region is CASSQDVYLETQYF. For the CDR3, the DNA is TGCGCCAGCAGCCAAGATGTGTATCTAGAGACCCAGTACTTC.

This sequence joins TRBV5-1 and TRBJ2-3; D gene ambiguous. Trimming pared 0 bases from V and 5 bases from J, leaving 13 bases between. Germline V gene lookup returns CDR1 SGHRS and CDR2 YFSETQ. The CDR3 runs to 15 residues. The CDR3 DNA sequence: TGCGCCAGCAGCTTGGGCGCGGCAATCATAGATACGCAGTATTTT. It translates to CASSLGAAIIDTQYF.

V and J are TRBV2 and TRBJ1-6; D gene uncertain. The CDR3 contains 11 residues. The germline CDR1 and CDR2 sequences are SNHLY and FYNNEI. The germline V and J ends were trimmed by 6 bases and 10 bases, with 7 bases remaining between them. The CDR3 DNA sequence: TGTGCCAGCAGGGAGCAGTCACCCCTCCACTTT. Translation gives CASREQSPLHF.

The V and J genes are TRBV4-3 and TRBJ1-1, with 7 positions matching TRBD1. Germline V gene lookup returns CDR1 LGHNA and CDR2 YSLEER. This CDR3 has 16 residues. V lost 2 bases and J lost 5; bases outside the gene matches: 11. CDR3 nucleotides: TGCGCCAGCAGCCAACTCGCTGGACAGGCGGGGACTGAAGCTTTCTTT. Translated, it gives CASSQLAGQAGTEAFF.

V and J are TRBV5-4 and TRBJ1-2; D is possibly TRBD1 (5 bases). The germline V gene has CDR1 SGHNT and CDR2 YYREEE (reference sequence). This CDR3 contains 15 residues. V lost 4 bases and J lost 5, with 18 bases in between. For the CDR3, the DNA is TGTGCCAGCAGCACGCCGGCGGTTCAGGGTTATGGCTACACCTTC. Translating it yields CASSTPAVQGYGYTF.

The rearrangement links TRBV9 to TRBJ2-7, with 7 positions matching TRBD1. The V gene's germline CDR1 is SGDLS and CDR2 YYNGEE. This CDR3 has 15 amino acids. The V and J ends lost 0 bases and 4 bases, in that order; junction bases with no gene match: 7. The CDR3 spells CASSVDGTEIYEQYF. DNA for the CDR3: TGTGCCAGCAGCGTAGATGGGACAGAAATTTACGAGCAGTACTTC.

V gene TRBV15 combines with J gene TRBJ1-1; TRBD1 might be the D (6 bases). Germline lookup yields CDR1 LNHNV and CDR2 YYDKDF (reference sequence). CDR3 length equals 16 residues. The germline V and J ends were trimmed by 1 base and 4 bases, with 16 bases remaining between them. The CDR3 here is CATSRGGGRGLTEAFF. For the CDR3, the DNA is TGTGCCACCAGCAGAGGAGGGGGACGGGGACTCACTGAAGCTTTCTTT.

The gene calls are TRBV27 and TRBJ2-5, with D maybe TRBD1 (6 bases). The CDR3 consists of 13 residues. Germline-derived CDR1 and CDR2 are MNHEY and SMNVEV (reference sequence). Trimming took 5 bases from V and 5 from J, leaving 12 bases between them. CDR3 DNA: TGTGCCAGCAGTATACAGGGCGCGGAGACCCAGTACTTC. It specifies CASSIQGAETQYF.

This chain connects TRBV3-1 (or the pseudogene TRBV3-2) to TRBJ1-1; D is undetermined. Germline CDR1 and CDR2: LGHDT and YNNKEL (reference sequence). The CDR3 loop spans 12 amino acids. Trimming shortened V by 3 bases and J by 6 bases, and 8 bases separated the two germline ends. The CDR3 loop reads CASSQVGAEAFF. In DNA form, the CDR3 reads TGTGCCAGCAGCCAGGTGGGCGCTGAAGCTTTCTTT.

The chain employs TRBV28 and TRBJ1-5, with 8 bases matching TRBD1. V dropped 6 bases and J dropped 6; count of bases not matched to a gene: 7. The CDR3 extends over 14 amino acids. CDR1 and CDR2 (germline): MDHEN, SYDVKM. Written as DNA, the CDR3 is TGTGCCAGCAGATCACAGGGGGTGGTTCAGCCCCAGCATTTT. Amino acids: CASRSQGVVQPQHF.

This chain uses TRBV19 with TRBJ1-1, with TRBD1 matching over 9 bases. CDR3 length: 14 amino acids. Germline assignment: CDR1 LNHDA and CDR2 SQIVND (reference sequence). V was pared by 3 bases and J by 1 base, with 0 bases of the junction left unmatched. For the CDR3, the DNA is TGTGCCAGTAGTATGGGACAGGGGAACACTGAAGCTTTCTTT. This translates into CASSMGQGNTEAFF.

This chain joins TRBV19 and TRBJ1-1; TRBD1 aligns across 8 bases. This CDR3 is 12 amino acids long. CDR1 is LNHDA and CDR2 is SQIVND in the germline V gene (reference sequence). V shed 5 bases, J shed 8 bases, and the junction held 4 bases outside the gene matches. The CDR3 is CASSRDRREAFF. DNA for the CDR3: TGTGCCAGTAGTCGGGACAGGAGGGAAGCTTTCTTT.

The chain recombines TRBV5-4 with TRBJ1-5; D is undetermined. Germline assignment: CDR1 SGHNT and CDR2 YYREEE (reference sequence). V lost 4 bases, J lost 0 bases, and 11 bases lay in between. The CDR3 has 15 residues. CDR3: CASSPTPGSNQPQHF. CDR3 DNA sequence: TGTGCCAGCAGCCCCACCCCGGGTAGCAATCAGCCCCAGCATTTT.

CDR3 sequence reads: CACGESGGSYNEQFF. The CDR3 DNA reads TGTGCCTGCGGGGAGAGCGGGGGATCCTACAATGAGCAGTTCTTC. The chain combines TRBV10-3 with TRBJ2-1; 8 bases map to TRBD2. J gave up 1 base and V 11 bases, and 10 bases lay outside the gene matches. CDR3 length: 15 residues. Per germline, CDR1 ENHRY and CDR2 SYGVKD.

J is TRBJ1-5 and V is TRBV28, with D unclear. The V end lost 6 bases, the J end lost 0 bases, and 15 bases lay between the germline ends. CDR1 is MDHEN, CDR2 SYDVKM, per germline. The CDR3 length is 16 residues. CDR3 protein: CASSLVAVVSNQPQHF. The DNA of the CDR3 is TGTGCCAGCAGCCTGGTTGCCGTTGTTAGCAATCAGCCCCAGCATTTT.

The rearrangement uses TRBV12-3 or TRBV12-4 and TRBJ2-1; D gene unclear. The length of the CDR3 is 11 residues. V gave up 5 bases and J gave up 6 bases, with 5 bases separating them. CDR3 protein: CASSTLNEQFF. CDR3 sequence (DNA): TGTGCCAGCAGTACGCTCAATGAGCAGTTCTTC.

The chain couples TRBV30 to TRBJ1-2; 7 bases line up with TRBD1. Looked up from germline, CDR1 is GTSNPN and CDR2 is SVGIG (reference sequence). CDR3 length: 14 residues. The J segment lost 6 bases and the V segment lost 0 bases, leaving 7 bases of the junction unmatched. In DNA, the CDR3 is TGTGCCTGGAGTGTTCCGGGACAGTTCCATGGCTACACCTTC. It translates to CAWSVPGQFHGYTF.

The chain recombines TRBV7-9 with TRBJ2-3; D is ambiguous. CDR1 and CDR2 (germline): SEHNR, FQNEAQ (reference sequence). The CDR3 covers 12 residues. V gave up 1 base and J gave up 4 bases, with 3 bases separating them. The CDR3, as DNA: TGTGCCAGCAGCTTAGTCCCAGATACGCAGTATTTT. Residues: CASSLVPDTQYF. The complete variable domain, with remaining parts taken from reference TRBV7-9 and TRBJ2-3, reads DTGVSQNPRHKITKRGQNVTFRCDPISEHNRLYWYRQTLGQGPEFLTYFQNEAQLEKSRLLSDRFSAERPKGSFSTLEIQRTEQGDSAMYLCASSLVPDTQYFGPGTRLTVL.

This sequence joins TRBV7-8 and TRBJ1-2, with 9 bases that match TRBD1. This CDR3 has 14 residues. Germline assignment: CDR1 SGHVS and CDR2 FQNEAQ. The trim removed 1 base at V and 8 bases at J, leaving 5 bases unmatched. The CDR3: CASSLEQGARGYTF. Here the CDR3 DNA reads TGTGCCAGCAGCTTAGAACAGGGGGCACGGGGCTACACCTTC.

In regard to this clone: This same CDR3 is encoded by further DNA sequences in the sample. V and J are TRBV7-3 and TRBJ2-3; 12 nucleotides agree with TRBD2. V shed 1 base and J 6 bases; nucleotides not matched to a gene: 2. This CDR3 is 15 amino acids long. Germline assignment: CDR1 SGHTA and CDR2 FQGTGA. CDR3 protein: CASSLRLAGADTQYF. The CDR3 bases are TGTGCCAGCAGCTTAAGACTAGCGGGAGCGGATACGCAGTATTTT.

The V call is TRBV7-9, the J call TRBJ1-1; D not certain. V was trimmed by 5 bases and J by 3 bases, leaving 10 bases between them. Germline-derived CDR1 and CDR2 are SEHNR and FQNEAQ (reference sequence). The CDR3 is made up of 13 amino acids. DNA for the CDR3: TGTGCCAGCAGCCGCGACCCCTACACTGAAGCTTTCTTT. Its translation: CASSRDPYTEAFF.

The chain recombines TRBV7-6 with TRBJ2-5; possibly TRBD2 for D (5 bases). In germline, CDR1 is SGHVS, CDR2 FNYEAQ. This CDR3 is built from 16 residues. V dropped 4 bases and J dropped 5 bases, with 20 bases sitting between them. The CDR3 spells CASSWRGRGLGETQYF. DNA for the CDR3: TGTGCCAGCAGCTGGAGAGGGAGAGGGCTGGGGGAGACCCAGTACTTC.

This chain uses TRBV9 with TRBJ1-5, with no clear D. Trimming took 7 bases from V and 6 from J, leaving 14 bases between them. There are 13 residues in the CDR3. Germline lookup yields CDR1 SGDLS and CDR2 YYNGEE. CDR3 nucleotide sequence: TGTGCCAGCCCCTGCTCCCTAAGTCAGCCCCAGCATTTT. Its protein is CASPCSLSQPQHF. Full variable domain (missing parts from reference TRBV9 and TRBJ1-5): DSGVTQTPKHLITATGQRVTLRCSPRSGDLSVYWYQQSLDQGLQFLIQYYNGEERAKGNILERFSAQQFPDLHSELNLSSLELGDSALYFCASPCSLSQPQHFGDGTRLSIL.

This clone was found once. This chain connects TRBV5-1 to TRBJ2-1; the D gene is possibly TRBD1 (6 bases). Germline V gives CDR1 SGHRS, CDR2 YFSETQ. The CDR3 totals 13 residues. V was clipped by 1 base and J by 13 bases, with 15 bases between them. The CDR3 reads CASSLSPQGDQFF. CDR3 sequence (DNA): TGCGCCAGCAGCTTGAGCCCACAGGGAGATCAGTTCTTC. The full variable domain, in which reference TRBV5-1 and TRBJ2-1 provide the parts outside the CDR3, is KAGVTQTPRYLIKTRGQQVTLSCSPISGHRSVSWYQQTPGQGLQFLFEYFSETQRNKGNFPGRFSGRQFSNSRSEMNVSTLELGDSALYLCASSLSPQGDQFFGPGTRLTVL.

The V and J genes are TRBV5-4 and TRBJ1-2, with D tentatively TRBD1 (6 bases). This CDR3 has 13 residues. Germline assignment: CDR1 SGHNT and CDR2 YYREEE (reference sequence). Trimming removed 5 bases at V and 4 bases at J, with 12 bases between. CDR3 coding DNA: TGTGCCAGCAGTGAGGGAGGGGGCTATGGCTACACCTTC. Translated: CASSEGGGYGYTF.

The chain couples TRBV5-1 to TRBJ1-1; TRBD1 matches 8 bases. The CDR3 is 16 amino acids. The germline V gene encodes CDR1 SGHRS and CDR2 YFSETQ. J was trimmed by 0 bases and V by 2 bases; bases with no gene match: 6. The CDR3 here is CASSFAGQGMNTEAFF. DNA for the CDR3: TGCGCCAGCAGCTTCGCCGGACAGGGAATGAACACTGAAGCTTTCTTT.

This clone was counted a single time. The rearrangement links TRBV25-1 to TRBJ2-5; weak D call: TRBD2 (5 bases). This CDR3 is built from 14 residues. From germline, CDR1 is MGHDK and CDR2 SYGVNS. The V gene lost 3 bases and the J gene lost 1 base, with 9 bases spanning the gap. DNA for the CDR3: TGTGCCAGCAGTGATCTAGGAGGCCAAGAGACCCAGTACTTC. This gives the protein CASSDLGGQETQYF.

The chain employs TRBV19 and TRBJ2-6; D unclear. Germline V CDR1 and CDR2: LNHDA, SQIVND (reference sequence). Trimming removed 7 bases at V and 4 bases at J, with 5 bases between. The CDR3 extends over 12 amino acids. CDR3 nucleotides: TGTGCCAGTACGTCAGGGGCCAACGTCCTGACTTTC. Its protein product is CASTSGANVLTF.